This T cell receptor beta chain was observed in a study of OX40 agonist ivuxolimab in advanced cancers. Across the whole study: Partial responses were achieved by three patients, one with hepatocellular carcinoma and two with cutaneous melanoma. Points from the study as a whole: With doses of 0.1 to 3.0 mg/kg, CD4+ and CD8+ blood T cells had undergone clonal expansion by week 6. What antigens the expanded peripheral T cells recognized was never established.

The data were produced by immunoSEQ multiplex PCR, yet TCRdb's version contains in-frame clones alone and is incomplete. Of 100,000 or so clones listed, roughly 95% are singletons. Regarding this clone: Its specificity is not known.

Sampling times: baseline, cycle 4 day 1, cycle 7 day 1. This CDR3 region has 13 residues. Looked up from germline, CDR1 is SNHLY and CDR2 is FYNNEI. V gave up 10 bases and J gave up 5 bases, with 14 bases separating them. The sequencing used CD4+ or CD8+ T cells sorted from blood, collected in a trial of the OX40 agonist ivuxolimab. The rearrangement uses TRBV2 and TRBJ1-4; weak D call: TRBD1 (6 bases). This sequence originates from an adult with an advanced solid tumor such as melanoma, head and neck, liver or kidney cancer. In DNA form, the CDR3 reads TGTGCCACCCCCGACAGGAAAAATGAAAAACTGTTTTTT. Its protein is CATPDRKNEKLFF.